The next 29 T cell receptor beta chains were all read from a single sample in a study of T cell repertoires in cytomegalovirus infection. These receptors lack a known antigen. TCRdb itself ran the reads through MiXCR, one entry per CDR3 protein. The table records approximately 730,000 distinct CDR3 sequences, about 30% of them present only once. This material consisted of cultured PBMCs, taken from culture after CMV antigen stimulation. These receptors all stem from a human donor in good health (CMV status not recorded). Some clones in this sample may be carry-over from other donors' samples.

The chain carries TRBV6-5 and TRBJ2-7; TRBD2 is a possible D gene (5 bases). From germline, CDR1 is MNHEY and CDR2 SVGAGI. Trimming cost V 6 bases and J 0 bases, with 12 bases left between them. The CDR3 is made up of 14 amino acids. The CDR3 loop reads CASSQLESSYEQYF. CDR3 nucleotides: TGTGCCAGCAGCCAACTAGAGAGCTCCTACGAGCAGTACTTC.

This clonotype came up a few times. The chain employs TRBV28 and TRBJ1-5; no reliable D call. This CDR3 spans 15 amino acids. V lost 4 bases, J lost 6 bases, and 16 bases lay in between. CDR1 MDHEN and CDR2 SYDVKM come from the germline V gene. The DNA for the CDR3 is TGTGCCAGCAGTTCCCGACGGATAGTAGGTCAGCCCCAGCATTTT. Its translation is CASSSRRIVGQPQHF.

J is TRBJ2-5 and V is TRBV20-1; D uncertain. CDR1 and CDR2 (germline): DFQATT, SNEGSKA (reference sequence). Between the trimmed V and J ends, which lost 1 base and 2 bases, there was a span of 8 bases. The CDR3 sequence is 13 residues long. CDR3 loop: CSARGTEQETQYF. The CDR3 nucleotides read TGCAGTGCTAGAGGAACAGAGCAAGAGACCCAGTACTTC.

J is TRBJ2-2 and V is TRBV5-4; possible D gene TRBD2, 6 bases. The CDR3 is 16 residues long. CDR1 and CDR2 (germline): SGHNT, YYREEE (reference sequence). Trimming removed 5 bases from V and 1 base from J, with 15 bases in between. CDR3 loop: CASSLPGAQNTGELFF. CDR3 nucleotide sequence: TGTGCCAGCAGTCTCCCGGGAGCGCAGAACACCGGGGAGCTGTTTTTT.

This chain links TRBV20-1 with TRBJ2-1; TRBD1 or TRBD2 may be the D gene (5 bases each). The CDR3 has 15 residues. Germline V gene data show CDR1 as DFQATT and CDR2 as SNEGSKA (reference sequence). The V and J ends lost 2 bases and 8 bases respectively, with 19 bases between them. The CDR3 is CSARHGSTRGDEQFF. The CDR3, as DNA: TGCAGTGCTAGACATGGTAGCACCAGAGGGGATGAGCAGTTCTTC.

This clonotype appeared a few times. The chain links TRBV19 to TRBJ1-4; the D gene is possibly TRBD1 (6 bases). Deletions cut 5 bases from V and 8 bases from J, with 12 bases between. The CDR3 runs 13 residues. Germline loops: CDR1 LNHDA, CDR2 SQIVND (reference sequence). The CDR3 loop is CASSLSRGEKLFF. In DNA form, the CDR3 reads TGTGCCAGTAGTCTCTCCAGGGGCGAAAAACTGTTTTTT.

This clonotype was seen only a few times. The rearrangement joins TRBV28 to TRBJ2-2; D might be TRBD1 (6 bases). V lost 3 bases and J lost 1, with 12 bases in between. Per the germline V gene, CDR1 is MDHEN and CDR2 is SYDVKM. This CDR3 comprises 16 residues. The chain's CDR3 is CASSLGAEENTGELFF. The CDR3, as DNA: TGTGCCAGCAGTTTGGGGGCCGAGGAGAACACCGGGGAGCTGTTTTTT.

The rearrangement links TRBV27 to TRBJ1-4; TRBD1 agrees at 8 bases. Germline values: CDR1 MNHEY, CDR2 SMNVEV (reference sequence). The CDR3 contains 17 residues. The V and J ends lost 3 bases and 8 bases, in that order; junction bases with no gene match: 14. The CDR3, as DNA: TGTGCCAGCAGTTTCGTAGCTCCAGGGGGCCATAAGGAAAAACTGTTTTTT. Translation: CASSFVAPGGHKEKLFF.

V gene TRBV5-1 combines with J gene TRBJ2-3, with a weak D call TRBD2 (6 bases). This CDR3 contains 17 residues. The V and J ends lost 2 bases and 1 base respectively, with 17 bases between them. Germline V gene data show CDR1 as SGHRS and CDR2 as YFSETQ. The CDR3 DNA sequence: TGCGCCAGCAGCTTTCGGGGGATGAACGCGGGCACAGATACGCAGTATTTT. Encoded protein: CASSFRGMNAGTDTQYF.

This clonotype was counted a single time. The chain combines TRBV4-1 with TRBJ2-2, with D maybe TRBD1 (6 bases). The CDR3 covers 15 residues. The germline CDR1 and CDR2 sequences are MGHRA and YSYEKL. V lost 7 bases to trimming and J lost 5 bases, with 17 bases between them. The CDR3 region has the DNA TGCGCCAGCACCATGATTGGGGGCAGAACCGGGGAGCTGTTTTTT. It codes for CASTMIGGRTGELFF.

The chain couples TRBV28 to TRBJ1-4; TRBD1 matches at 8 bases. V dropped 6 bases and J dropped 10; count of bases not matched to a gene: 10. The CDR3 is 14 amino acids. Germline values: CDR1 MDHEN, CDR2 SYDVKM. CDR3 in DNA: TGTGCCAGCAGCCCTCGACAGGGGAGTCTAAAACTGTTTTTT. Encoded protein: CASSPRQGSLKLFF.

The DNA for the CDR3 is TGTGCCAGCACCCCTGACGCAAACACAGATACGCAGTATTTT. Protein: CASTPDANTDTQYF. This sequence joins TRBV28 and TRBJ2-3; D gene unclear. The CDR3 consists of 14 residues. The germline V gene has CDR1 MDHEN and CDR2 SYDVKM. V was clipped by 7 bases and J by 2 bases, with 13 bases between them.

This clonotype was picked up a small number of times. This rearrangement joins TRBV7-9 to TRBJ1-5; tentatively, D is TRBD1 (5 bases). The CDR3 extends over 14 amino acids. Germline lookup yields CDR1 SEHNR and CDR2 FQNEAQ (reference sequence). Trimming shortened V by 5 bases and J by 6 bases, and 14 bases separated the two germline ends. This chain's CDR3 is CASSPMGGVQPQHF. CDR3 coding DNA: TGTGCCAGCAGCCCAATGGGGGGGGTTCAGCCCCAGCATTTT.

CDR3: CASSYTGTDYEQYF. In nucleotides, the CDR3 is TGTGCCAGCAGTTACACCGGGACAGACTACGAGCAGTACTTC. The chain has TRBV6-6 and TRBJ2-7, with 7 bases aligning to TRBD1. V was clipped by 2 bases and J by 3 bases; unmatched bases: 4. CDR3 length equals 14 residues. Germline V gene lookup returns CDR1 MNHNY and CDR2 SVGAGI (reference sequence).

This chain links TRBV11-2 with TRBJ1-1; D may be TRBD1 (5 bases). Trimming removed 1 base at V and 5 bases at J, with 20 bases between. Looked up from germline, CDR1 is SGHAT and CDR2 is FQNNGV. The CDR3 consists of 17 residues. CDR3 protein: CASSLVGGRVTWTEAFF. CDR3 coding DNA: TGTGCCAGCAGCTTAGTCGGGGGAAGGGTAACTTGGACTGAAGCTTTCTTT.

This clonotype has at least ten counts. The chain uses TRBV7-2 and TRBJ2-3, with 7 bases matching TRBD1. The length of the CDR3 is 17 residues. Germline CDR1 SGHTA, CDR2 FQGNSA. With 4 bases clipped from V and 4 bases from J, the junction kept 14 bases outside the gene matches. The DNA of the CDR3 is TGTGCCAGCAGCTCGCCTTGGCCAGGGCAGGGGGCAGATACGCAGTATTTT. It specifies CASSSPWPGQGADTQYF.

Written as DNA, the CDR3 is TGTGCCAGCAGTGCTCTAGCGAGAGGGCAGGAGACCCAGTACTTC. This sequence encodes CASSALARGQETQYF. The chain links TRBV2 to TRBJ2-5; tentative D call: TRBD2 (6 bases). Germline CDR1 and CDR2: SNHLY and FYNNEI. Trimming pared 4 bases from V and 5 bases from J, leaving 17 bases between. This CDR3 region has 15 residues.

J is TRBJ2-7 and V is TRBV6-6; perhaps TRBD2 as D (6 bases). Trimming pared 6 bases from V and 3 bases from J, leaving 18 bases between. The CDR3 runs to 15 residues. CDR1 is MNHNY and CDR2 is SVGAGI in the germline V gene (reference sequence). The CDR3 sequence is CASRAPGTDLYEQYF. As DNA, the CDR3 is TGTGCCAGCAGGGCTCCCGGGACTGACCTCTACGAGCAGTACTTC.

The chain is built from TRBV20-1 and TRBJ2-1; a weak D match, TRBD2 (7 bases). CDR1 is DFQATT, CDR2 SNEGSKA, per germline (reference sequence). The CDR3 is 17 residues long. Trimming removed 5 bases from V and 8 bases from J, with 28 bases in between. The CDR3 DNA reads as TGCAGTGCTCGATTAAGCGGGACTCAAAGGGGGTGGGATGAGCAGTTCTTC. Amino acids: CSARLSGTQRGWDEQFF.

The chain combines TRBV19 with TRBJ2-5; 8 positions match TRBD1. Per the germline V gene, CDR1 is LNHDA and CDR2 is SQIVND (reference sequence). The junction had 4 bases not matched to a gene; V was cut back by 6 bases and J by 1 base. This CDR3 spans 14 amino acids. The CDR3 bases are TGTGCCAGTAGGCCGGACAGGGTCCAAGAGACCCAGTACTTC. Its protein product is CASRPDRVQETQYF.

The chain uses TRBV5-4 and TRBJ2-2, with 12 bases that match TRBD2. This CDR3 has 17 residues. Germline trimming cut 4 bases from V and 4 bases from J; bases unmatched to any gene: 8. Germline CDR1 and CDR2: SGHNT and YYREEE (reference sequence). The DNA of the CDR3 is TGTGCCAGCAGCCGGCGGGGGACTAGCGGGCCCACCGGGGAGCTGTTTTTT. Translation gives CASSRRGTSGPTGELFF.

A few counts support this clonotype. V is TRBV14 and J is TRBJ1-1, with a tentative D call TRBD1 (5 bases). V was cut by 0 bases and J by 2 bases, with 13 bases left in between. The CDR3 runs to 16 residues. CDR1 and CDR2 from the germline V gene are SGHDN and FVKESK. CDR3 sequence: CASSQDPWGRNTEAFF. CDR3 coding DNA: TGTGCCAGCAGCCAAGATCCCTGGGGCCGCAACACTGAAGCTTTCTTT. The complete variable domain, with remaining parts taken from reference TRBV14 and TRBJ1-1, reads EAGVTQFPSHSVIEKGQTVTLRCDPISGHDNLYWYRRVMGKEIKFLLHFVKESKQDESGMPNNRFLAERTGGTYSTLKVQPAELEDSGVYFCASSQDPWGRNTEAFFGQGTRLTVV.

This chain uses TRBV6-2 or TRBV6-3 with TRBJ1-1, with D uncertain. The CDR3 has 13 residues. CDR1 MNHEY and CDR2 SVGEGT come from the germline V gene. The ends were cut back, 7 bases at V and 1 base at J, with 10 bases in the middle. CDR3 amino acids: CASTSLENTEAFF. CDR3 coding DNA: TGTGCCAGCACGTCACTCGAGAACACTGAAGCTTTCTTT.

The sample holds many counts of this clonotype. This chain joins TRBV7-6 and TRBJ2-1, with a possible D match to TRBD2 (5 bases). This CDR3 is 16 amino acids long. Germline loops: CDR1 SGHVS, CDR2 FNYEAQ. Trimming removed 6 bases at V and 0 bases at J, with 15 bases between. CDR3 DNA: TGTGCCAGCAGTAGAGAGCGGCTGAGCTCCTACAATGAGCAGTTCTTC. It encodes CASSRERLSSYNEQFF. The whole variable domain, remainder taken from reference TRBV7-6 and TRBJ2-1, is GAGVSQSPRYKVTKRGQDVALRCDPISGHVSLYWYRQALGQGPEFLTYFNYEAQQDKSGLPNDRFSAERPEGSISTLTIQRTEQRDSAMYRCASSRERLSSYNEQFFGPGTRLTVL.

The V call is TRBV12-3 or TRBV12-4, the J call TRBJ2-6; D uncertain. There are 14 residues in the CDR3. The germline V and J ends were trimmed by 3 bases and 1 base, with 4 bases remaining between them. The DNA of the CDR3 is TGTGCCAGCAGTTTTTATTCTGGGGCCAACGTCCTGACTTTC. Translation gives CASSFYSGANVLTF.

As regards this clonotype: Given a much more abundant clone one base away, this may be a read error. The gene calls are TRBV7-2 and TRBJ1-5; D possibly corresponds to TRBD1 (6 bases). The CDR3 has 14 amino acids. The germline gives CDR1 SGHTA, CDR2 FQGNSA. Written as DNA, the CDR3 is TGTGTCAGCAGCTTAACGACAGGTAATCAGCCCCAGCATTTT. Protein: CVSSLTTGNQPQHF.

This clonotype was recorded a few times. The chain has TRBV4-1 and TRBJ1-3; tentative D call: TRBD1 (5 bases). The CDR3 is made up of 15 amino acids. V gave up 0 bases and J gave up 3 bases, with 9 bases separating them. The V gene's germline CDR1 is MGHRA and CDR2 YSYEKL. This chain's CDR3 is CASSQESQGGNTIYF. Here the CDR3 DNA reads TGCGCCAGCAGCCAAGAGAGCCAGGGTGGAAACACCATATATTTT.

This clonotype was detected many times. The chain links TRBV7-6 to TRBJ1-6; the D is unclear. Germline assignment: CDR1 SGHVS and CDR2 FNYEAQ. V was cut by 1 base and J by 8 bases, with 15 bases left in between. The CDR3 extends over 16 amino acids. This CDR3 is CASSLGDLQAHSPLHF. CDR3 in DNA: TGTGCCAGCAGCTTAGGGGATCTGCAGGCTCATTCACCCCTCCACTTT. The full variable domain, rest sourced from reference TRBV7-6 and TRBJ1-6, is GAGVSQSPRYKVTKRGQDVALRCDPISGHVSLYWYRQALGQGPEFLTYFNYEAQQDKSGLPNDRFSAERPEGSISTLTIQRTEQRDSAMYRCASSLGDLQAHSPLHFGNGTRLTVT.

The chain couples TRBV18 to TRBJ2-2; 8 bases map to TRBD1. Per germline, CDR1 KGHSH and CDR2 LQKENI. With 2 bases clipped from V and 1 base from J, the junction kept 6 bases outside the gene matches. This CDR3 comprises 17 residues. The CDR3 protein is CASSPFPTGGNTGELFF. CDR3 nucleotides: TGTGCCAGCTCACCATTTCCTACAGGGGGGAACACCGGGGAGCTGTTTTTT.